A selection of T cell receptor beta chains follows, all from one sample in a study of blood T cell repertoires in COVID-19. Repertoires were generated with immunoSEQ multiplex PCR, while TCRdb's copy carries only in-frame clones and drops some. The repertoire consists of 400,000 to 450,000 clones, with 80% to 90% occurring once and the leading ten covering 1% to 1.3%. The source material was PBMCs or T cells enriched from blood (not recorded which). All receptors derive from a man in his thirties or forties who had recovered from COVID-19. The CDR3 runs from the conserved cysteine through the conserved F or W. Each record gives: D gene, clone size, J gene, V gene, CDR3 protein, CDR3 DNA. D genes are given only for firm matches. Only some rows state a clone size, as once, few, many or a class for expanded clones.

TRBD2 | NA | TRBJ2-3 | TRBV29-1 | CSSWGAGGDTQYF | TGCAGCTCCTGGGGGGCGGGAGGGGATACGCAGTATTTT
NA | NA | TRBJ1-1 | TRBV11-2 | CASSFKQGVGTEAFF | TGTGCCAGCAGCTTCAAACAGGGTGTTGGCACTGAAGCTTTCTTT
NA | NA | TRBJ2-7 | TRBV19 | CASRHTGSEQYF | TGTGCCAGTAGACATACAGGGAGCGAGCAGTACTTC
NA | NA | TRBJ1-2 | TRBV28 | CATRSYLGLVGYTF | TGTGCCACCCGCAGTTATTTAGGCCTAGTTGGCTACACCTTC
TRBD2 | NA | TRBJ2-1 | TRBV9 | CASSVASGGYNEQFF | TGTGCCAGCAGCGTAGCTAGCGGGGGGTACAATGAGCAGTTCTTC
NA | once | TRBJ2-2 | TRBV5-1 | CASSLLPGELFF | TGCGCCAGCAGCTTGCTCCCCGGGGAGCTGTTTTTT
NA | NA | TRBJ2-5 | TRBV5-5 | CASSFGDTYQETQYF | TGTGCCAGCAGCTTTGGGGACACTTACCAAGAGACCCAGTACTTC
NA | NA | TRBJ2-3 | TRBV11-1 | CASRYTDTQYF | TGTGCCAGCAGGTACACAGATACGCAGTATTTT
TRBD1 | NA | TRBJ1-1 | TRBV12-5 | CASGGQGFTEAFF | TGTGCTAGTGGGGGACAGGGGTTCACTGAAGCTTTCTTT
NA | NA | TRBJ1-1 | TRBV29-1 | CSARGEMNTEAFF | TGCAGCGCGCGGGGAGAGATGAACACTGAAGCTTTCTTT
TRBD1 | NA | TRBJ2-1 | TRBV6-5 | CASLGQTSYNEQFF | TGTGCCAGCCTGGGACAGACCTCCTACAATGAGCAGTTCTTC
NA | few | TRBJ1-2 | TRBV11-2 | CASSPTGHLDYGYTF | TGTGCCAGCAGCCCGACGGGACATCTTGACTATGGCTACACCTTC
TRBD1 | NA | TRBJ2-5 | TRBV3-1/TRBV3-2 | CASSPGTEQETQYF | TGTGCCAGCAGCCCCGGGACAGAACAAGAGACCCAGTACTTC
NA | NA | TRBJ2-1 | TRBV5-4 | CASSFRDEQFF | TGTGCCAGCAGCTTCCGGGATGAGCAGTTCTTC
NA | NA | TRBJ2-7 | TRBV9 | CASSVGGVVYEQYF | TGTGCCAGCAGCGTAGGAGGAGTAGTCTACGAGCAGTACTTC
TRBD1 | once | TRBJ2-2 | TRBV25-1 | CASSRTGAGELFF | TGTGCCAGCAGCCGGACAGGGGCCGGGGAGCTGTTTTTT
NA | once | TRBJ2-7 | TRBV2 | CASSEVGGGGYEQYF | TGTGCCAGCAGTGAAGTCGGAGGGGGCGGCTACGAGCAGTACTTC
TRBD1 | once | TRBJ1-5 | TRBV28 | CASSTAGQPSNQPQHF | TGTGCCAGCAGTACCGCGGGACAGCCCAGCAATCAGCCCCAGCATTTT
NA | NA | TRBJ1-5 | TRBV19 | CASRSAPEPYSNQPQHF | TGTGCCAGTAGGAGCGCCCCAGAGCCCTATAGCAATCAGCCCCAGCATTTT
NA | once | TRBJ1-5 | TRBV11-2 | CASSLDGGTEGRNQPQHF | TGTGCCAGCAGCTTAGATGGGGGCACCGAAGGGAGAAATCAGCCCCAGCATTTT
TRBD2 | NA | TRBJ2-7 | TRBV28 | CASSPSSGRLNEQYF | TGTGCCAGCAGTCCCTCTAGCGGGAGGCTGAACGAGCAGTACTTC
NA | once | TRBJ1-6 | TRBV7-2 | CASSLELGALHF | TGTGCCAGCAGCCTGGAGCTCGGGGCCCTCCACTTT
TRBD1 | NA | TRBJ1-5 | TRBV12-5 | CASGLQDRGVNYQPQHF | TGTGCTAGTGGTTTGCAGGACAGGGGGGTTAATTATCAGCCCCAGCATTTT
NA | NA | TRBJ2-7 | TRBV18 | CASSPYSSSGDEQYF | TGTGCCAGCTCACCATACAGCTCGTCCGGGGACGAGCAGTACTTC
TRBD2 | NA | TRBJ2-3 | TRBV7-2 | CASSLTSGSLNTQYF | TGTGCCAGCAGCTTGACTAGCGGGAGTTTAAATACGCAGTATTTT
TRBD2 | NA | TRBJ2-1 | TRBV28 | CASSLRTSGASYNEQFF | TGTGCCAGCAGTTTGAGGACTAGCGGGGCCTCCTACAATGAGCAGTTCTTC
NA | NA | TRBJ1-5 | TRBV6-2/TRBV6-3 | CASSPSGTTGNQPQHF | TGTGCCAGCAGCCCATCCGGGACAACGGGCAATCAGCCCCAGCATTTT
NA | NA | TRBJ2-5 | TRBV5-1 | CASSLVGGSLSETQYF | TGCGCCAGCAGCTTGGTCGGTGGGAGCTTGTCAGAGACCCAGTACTTC
TRBD1 | NA | TRBJ1-1 | TRBV7-9 | CASSLGTGGEMNTEAFF | TGTGCCAGCAGCTTAGGGACAGGGGGCGAGATGAACACTGAAGCTTTCTTT
NA | few | TRBJ1-2 | TRBV29-1 | CSVARGTAGGYTF | TGCAGCGTTGCACGGGGCACGGCGGGAGGCTACACCTTC
TRBD1 | NA | TRBJ2-3 | TRBV5-1 | CASSHGTGGTDTQYF | TGCGCCAGCAGCCACGGGACAGGGGGCACAGATACGCAGTATTTT
TRBD1 | NA | TRBJ2-7 | TRBV6-5 | CASRTQGGAYEQYF | TGTGCCAGCAGGACACAGGGGGGCGCCTACGAGCAGTACTTC
NA | NA | TRBJ1-2 | TRBV28 | CASSSNTAYGYTF | TGTGCCAGCAGTTCCAATACAGCTTATGGCTACACCTTC
NA | NA | TRBJ2-5 | TRBV28 | CASSLFATGETQYF | TGTGCCAGCAGTTTATTCGCGACTGGGGAGACCCAGTACTTC
NA | NA | TRBJ1-1 | TRBV5-6 | CASSLLRAGSDTEAFF | TGTGCCAGCAGCTTGCTCCGGGCAGGGTCAGACACTGAAGCTTTCTTT
NA | NA | TRBJ2-1 | TRBV23-1 | CASSQQRGGGNDEQFF | TGCGCCAGCAGTCAGCAGAGAGGAGGCGGGAACGATGAGCAGTTCTTC
NA | few | TRBJ1-4 | TRBV7-8 | CASSAQVKDEKLFF | TGTGCCAGCAGCGCACAGGTAAAGGATGAAAAACTGTTTTTT
NA | NA | TRBJ2-3 | TRBV14 | CASSPRRFADTQYF | TGTGCCAGCAGCCCTCGGAGGTTCGCAGATACGCAGTATTTT
NA | NA | TRBJ1-4 | TRBV2 | CASSAVTGLANQKLFF | TGTGCCAGCAGCGCCGTAACGGGACTTGCCAATCAAAAACTGTTTTTT
NA | NA | TRBJ2-7 | TRBV28 | CASSFDGGPPYEQYF | TGTGCCAGCAGTTTCGATGGAGGGCCGCCCTACGAGCAGTACTTC
NA | NA | TRBJ1-6 | TRBV3-1/TRBV3-2 | CASREAAGGSPLHF | TGTGCCAGCAGAGAAGCGGCAGGAGGATCACCCCTCCACTTT
NA | NA | TRBJ1-1 | TRBV5-1 | CASSLARGRANTEAFF | TGCGCCAGCAGCTTGGCGCGGGGGAGGGCGAACACTGAAGCTTTCTTT
TRBD2 | NA | TRBJ2-3 | TRBV11-2 | CASSTLTSGTDTQYF | TGTGCCAGCAGCACATTGACTAGCGGCACAGATACGCAGTATTTT
NA | NA | TRBJ2-7 | TRBV5-1 | CASSLQGMTYEQYF | TGCGCCAGCAGCTTACAGGGTATGACCTACGAGCAGTACTTC
NA | NA | TRBJ1-5 | TRBV12-3/TRBV12-4 | CASSSGSNQPQHF | TGTGCCAGCAGTTCTGGCAGCAATCAGCCCCAGCATTTT
TRBD2 | NA | TRBJ2-1 | TRBV5-4 | CASSRLGLLSSYNEQFF | TGTGCCAGCAGCCGCCTGGGACTACTGAGCTCCTACAATGAGCAGTTCTTC
NA | NA | TRBJ2-2 | TRBV9 | CASSVAGGQDAGELFF | TGTGCCAGCAGCGTAGCCGGGGGTCAGGATGCCGGGGAGCTGTTTTTT
TRBD1 | NA | TRBJ1-3 | TRBV2 | CASSSGTEGNTIYF | TGTGCCAGCAGTTCCGGGACAGAGGGAAACACCATATATTTT
NA | NA | TRBJ2-2 | TRBV11-2 | CASKSTGELFF | TGTGCCAGCAAGAGCACCGGGGAGCTGTTTTTT